This T cell receptor beta chain was observed in a study of early T cells in non-severe SARS-CoV-2 infection. Germline V gene data show CDR1 as SNHLY and CDR2 as FYNNEI. The CDR3 contains 15 residues. V lost 0 bases to trimming and J lost 3 bases; unmatched junction nucleotides: 3. TCRdb redid the calling of the 5' RACE reads with MiXCR, one entry per CDR3 protein. In the table there are about 64,000 distinct CDR3 sequences, over 20% of which are singletons. The rearrangement links TRBV2 to TRBJ2-5; 8 bases are shared with TRBD2. The receptor was derived from an adult who was a healthcare worker with PCR-confirmed SARS-CoV-2 infection or an uninfected control (not recorded which). Material: whole blood, obtained at baseline. This CDR3 is CASSEARAGEETQYF. The CDR3 nucleotides are TGTGCCAGCAGTGAAGCGCGAGCGGGGGAAGAGACCCAGTACTTC.